This is a list of T cell receptor beta chains from one sample in a study of blood T cell repertoires in COVID-19. Clones were read by immunoSEQ multiplex PCR, and TCRdb kept only the in-frame ones, dropping some. This table has 150,000 to 200,000 clones, around 82% appearing once. Sequencing was done on a sample of peripheral blood. These receptors were collected from a man aged 70-80 years with active or convalescent COVID-19. Both conserved end residues are part of each CDR3. D genes are given only for firm matches. Clone sizes are given selectively: once, few, many, or a class where the clone is expanded.

TRBV27,NA,NA,TRBJ1-4,CASSLSSSRVAEKLFF,TGTGCCAGCAGTTTATCGAGTAGCAGGGTGGCGGAAAAACTGTTTTTT
TRBV9,NA,TRBD1,TRBJ2-1,CASSAKTGSSYNEQFF,TGTGCCAGCAGCGCGAAGACAGGGAGCTCCTACAATGAGCAGTTCTTC
TRBV18,NA,TRBD1,TRBJ1-5,CASSPGQGASQPQHF,TGTGCCAGCTCACCGGGGCAGGGGGCTAGTCAGCCCCAGCATTTT
TRBV9,few,NA,TRBJ2-5,CASSPRATQETQYF,TGTGCCAGCAGCCCCCGAGCGACTCAAGAGACCCAGTACTTC
TRBV27,NA,NA,TRBJ2-5,CASSWTNGETQYF,TGTGCCAGCAGTTGGACAAATGGAGAGACCCAGTACTTC
TRBV28,NA,TRBD1,TRBJ2-7,CASSPPGQEYEQYF,TGTGCCAGCAGTCCCCCGGGACAGGAATACGAGCAGTACTTC
TRBV20-1,NA,NA,TRBJ1-6,CSASLGHHYNSPLHF,TGCAGTGCTAGTTTGGGACACCACTATAATTCACCCCTCCACTTT
TRBV7-2,once,NA,TRBJ1-5,CASSLDGLGNQPQHF,TGTGCCAGCAGCTTAGACGGACTGGGGAATCAGCCCCAGCATTTT
TRBV18,NA,TRBD1,TRBJ1-2,CASSPNTGAAYGYTF,TGTGCCAGCTCACCGAACACAGGGGCTGCCTATGGCTACACCTTC
TRBV18,NA,TRBD1,TRBJ1-4,CASSPGQGNEKLFF,TGTGCCAGCTCGCCGGGACAGGGGAATGAAAAACTGTTTTTT
TRBV2,NA,TRBD2,TRBJ2-1,CASRDSGSTSYNEQFF,TGTGCCAGCAGGGATAGCGGGAGTACGTCCTACAATGAGCAGTTCTTC
TRBV29-1,NA,NA,TRBJ2-3,CSSRGDTQYF,TGCAGCTCTAGGGGGGATACGCAGTATTTT
TRBV28,once,TRBD1,TRBJ2-1,CASSLSGQVSYNEQFF,TGTGCCAGCAGTTTAAGCGGACAGGTCTCCTACAATGAGCAGTTCTTC
TRBV3-1/TRBV3-2,NA,TRBD2,TRBJ2-1,CASSQEGLAGQQFF,TGTGCCAGCAGCCAAGAAGGGCTAGCGGGGCAGCAGTTCTTC
TRBV11-2,NA,NA,TRBJ2-4,CASSPGTGKNIQYF,TGTGCCAGCAGCCCAGGGACTGGCAAAAACATTCAGTACTTC
TRBV6-5,NA,NA,TRBJ2-2,CASRRTAPGELFF,TGTGCCAGCAGAAGAACCGCGCCCGGGGAGCTGTTTTTT
TRBV11-2,NA,NA,TRBJ2-1,CASSSWRRVQGFF,TGTGCCAGCAGCTCATGGCGCAGGGTCCAAGGGTTCTTC
TRBV3-1/TRBV3-2,NA,NA,TRBJ2-5,CASSQEPGTETQYF,TGTGCCAGCAGCCAAGAGCCGGGGACTGAGACCCAGTACTTC
TRBV19,few,NA,TRBJ1-1,CASSTPGGGNTEAFF,TGTGCCAGTAGTACCCCCGGCGGGGGGAACACTGAAGCTTTCTTT
TRBV28,NA,TRBD1,TRBJ1-4,CATSNRGAGTNEKLFF,TGTGCCACTTCAAACAGGGGCGCCGGAACTAATGAAAAACTGTTTTTT
TRBV28,NA,TRBD2,TRBJ2-1,CASSPLPGLASAYNEQFF,TGTGCCAGCAGTCCGCTACCGGGACTAGCTAGCGCCTACAATGAGCAGTTCTTC
TRBV29-1,NA,TRBD1,TRBJ1-2,CSVGAGGGGYTF,TGCAGCGTAGGGGCAGGGGGCGGCGGCTACACCTTC
TRBV27,few,TRBD1,TRBJ1-2,CASRPPGQARRYGYTF,TGTGCCAGCAGGCCCCCGGGACAGGCAAGGCGTTATGGCTACACCTTC
TRBV7-2,NA,TRBD2,TRBJ2-5,CASSNGGARETQYF,TGTGCCAGCAGCAACGGGGGGGCCCGAGAGACCCAGTACTTC
TRBV2,few,NA,TRBJ1-5,CASSAQGTSNQPQHF,TGTGCCAGCAGTGCTCAGGGGACTAGCAATCAGCCCCAGCATTTT
TRBV29-1,NA,TRBD2,TRBJ2-4,CSVVGTSGTLAKNIQYF,TGCAGCGTGGTGGGGACTAGCGGGACTTTAGCCAAAAACATTCAGTACTTC
TRBV19,few,TRBD2,TRBJ2-7,CASSIRASGRFDEQYF,TGTGCCAGTAGTATAAGGGCTAGCGGGAGGTTCGACGAGCAGTACTTC
TRBV5-4,NA,TRBD1,TRBJ2-1,CASSLADRGVEQFF,TGTGCCAGCAGCTTGGCTGACAGGGGGGTGGAGCAGTTCTTC
TRBV3-1/TRBV3-2,NA,TRBD2,TRBJ2-7,CASSQGLAGAYEQYF,TGTGCCAGCAGCCAAGGACTAGCGGGAGCCTACGAGCAGTACTTC
TRBV5-6,NA,TRBD1,TRBJ1-6,CASSRTGDTKIYNSPLHF,TGTGCCAGCAGCCGGACAGGGGATACTAAAATATATAATTCACCCCTCCACTTT
TRBV5-1,NA,TRBD1,TRBJ1-4,CASSSRDRNEKLFF,TGCGCCAGCAGCTCCCGGGACAGAAATGAAAAACTGTTTTTT
TRBV12-3/TRBV12-4,few,TRBD1,TRBJ1-4,CASSRQGGEKLFF,TGTGCCAGCAGCCGACAGGGAGGAGAAAAACTGTTTTTT
TRBV18,NA,TRBD1,TRBJ1-3,CASSPGQTGGGNTIYF,TGTGCCAGCTCACCGGGACAGACAGGGGGTGGAAACACCATATATTTT
TRBV6-2/TRBV6-3,NA,TRBD1,TRBJ1-6,CASSWPPRDRGSPLHF,TGTGCCAGCAGTTGGCCCCCTCGGGACAGGGGATCACCCCTCCACTTT
TRBV6-6,NA,TRBD2,TRBJ2-1,CASRTGTSGTYNEQFF,TGTGCCAGCAGGACCGGGACTAGCGGGACATACAATGAGCAGTTCTTC
TRBV7-9,NA,TRBD2,TRBJ2-5,CASSPSGTSKETQYF,TGTGCCAGCAGCCCCTCCGGGACTAGCAAAGAGACCCAGTACTTC
TRBV5-1,NA,NA,TRBJ2-5,CASSSEGVQETQYF,TGCGCCAGCAGCTCCGAAGGGGTCCAAGAGACCCAGTACTTC
TRBV19,few,NA,TRBJ1-4,CATLRGVGEKLFF,TGTGCCACCCTCAGGGGTGTCGGTGAAAAACTGTTTTTT
TRBV19,few,NA,TRBJ1-5,CASSIGQPQHF,TGTGCCAGTAGTATTGGCCAGCCCCAGCATTTT